The clone carrying this TCR beta chain was counted ten times or more. Unique molecular identifiers were incorporated during preparation of the TCRbeta library. TCRdb re-called the PCR reads with MiXCR, one entry per CDR3 protein. Among some 150,000 distinct CDR3 sequences listed, 7.5% to 9% were seen once. Trimming took 3 bases from V and 4 from J, leaving 12 bases between them. The length of the CDR3 is 14 residues. The germline V gene encodes CDR1 MDHEN and CDR2 SYDVKM. These data belong to a study of T-cell reconstitution after alpha-beta-depleted transplantation in children. The receptor comes from a female patient aged 2-10 years who had a stem cell transplant for congenital amegakaryocytic thrombocytopenia, so the T cells may come from the graft donor. The sample was PBMCs, mostly from graft donor cells, taken 180 days after TCRalphabeta/CD19-depleted stem cell transplant. The chain couples TRBV28 to TRBJ1-2; D might be TRBD1 (6 bases). The CDR3 DNA reads TGTGCCAGCAGTTTCACAGGGACACGCTATGGCTACACCTTC. This codes for CASSFTGTRYGYTF.